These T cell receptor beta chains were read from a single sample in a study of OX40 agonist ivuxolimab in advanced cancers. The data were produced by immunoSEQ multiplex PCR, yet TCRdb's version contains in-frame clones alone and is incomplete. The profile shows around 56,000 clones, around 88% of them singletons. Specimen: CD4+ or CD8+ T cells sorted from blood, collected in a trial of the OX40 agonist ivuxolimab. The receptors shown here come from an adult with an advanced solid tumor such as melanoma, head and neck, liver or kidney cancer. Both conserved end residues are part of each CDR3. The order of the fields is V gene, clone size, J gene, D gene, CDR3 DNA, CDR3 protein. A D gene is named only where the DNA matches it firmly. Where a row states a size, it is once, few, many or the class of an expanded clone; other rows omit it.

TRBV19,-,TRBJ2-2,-,TGTGCCAGTAATTTTCAGTTAGCCGGGGAGCTGTTTTTT,CASNFQLAGELFF
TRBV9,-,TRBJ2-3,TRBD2,TGTGCCAGCAGCCCCCCTGGGACTAGCGGGGGGAGGGATACGCAGTATTTT,CASSPPGTSGGRDTQYF
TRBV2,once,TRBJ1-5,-,TGTGCCAGCAGAGACAGGTGGGACCAGCCCCAGCATTTT,CASRDRWDQPQHF
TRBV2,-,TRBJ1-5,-,TGTGCCAGCAGCGGAGGGCAGGTTGGCAATCAGCCCCAGCATTTT,CASSGGQVGNQPQHF
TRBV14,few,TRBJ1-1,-,TGTGCCAGCAGCCTCGGGCTCCTCGGAGCTTTCTTT,CASSLGLLGAFF
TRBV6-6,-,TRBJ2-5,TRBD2,TGTGCCAGCAGTAAACTAGCGGCGAAAGAGACCCAGTACTTC,CASSKLAAKETQYF
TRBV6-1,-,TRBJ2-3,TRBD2,TGTGCCAGCATGGTACTAGCGGGAAATACGCAGTATTTT,CASMVLAGNTQYF
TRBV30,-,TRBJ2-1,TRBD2,TGTGCCTGGAGTGTCGTGCTAGCGGGCCGGAATGAGCAGTTCTTC,CAWSVVLAGRNEQFF
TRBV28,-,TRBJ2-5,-,TGTGCCAGCCGAGCGACAGGAGAGACCCAGTACTTC,CASRATGETQYF
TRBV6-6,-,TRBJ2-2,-,TGTGCCAGCAACGATAGGTCATCGAACACCGGGGAGCTGTTTTTT,CASNDRSSNTGELFF
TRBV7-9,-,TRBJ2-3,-,TGTGCCAGCAGCCGCTCGGGGAGCACAGATACGCAGTATTTT,CASSRSGSTDTQYF
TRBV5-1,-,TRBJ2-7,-,TGCGCCAGCAGCTTGGCCGGGGGTTCCTACGAGCAGTACTTC,CASSLAGGSYEQYF
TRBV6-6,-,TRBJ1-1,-,TGTGCCAGCAGTTACGATACAACAGGGTCGGGCCCTGAAGCTTTCTTT,CASSYDTTGSGPEAFF
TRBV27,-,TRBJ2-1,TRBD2,TGTGCCAGCAGTCCCCGGGGCCGGGGGGTAACTAGCGGGGGGCCGAGTGAGCAGTTCTTC,CASSPRGRGVTSGGPSEQFF
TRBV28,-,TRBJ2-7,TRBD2,TGTGCCAGCAGTATCCAGGGAGGGCACTACGAGCAGTACTTC,CASSIQGGHYEQYF
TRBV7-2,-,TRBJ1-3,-,TGTGCCAGCGGGGGGACGGTGTCTGGAAACACCATATATTTT,CASGGTVSGNTIYF
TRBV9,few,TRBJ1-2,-,TGTGCCAGCAGCGTAGCGGCAGACTATGGCTACACCTTC,CASSVAADYGYTF
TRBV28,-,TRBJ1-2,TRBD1,TGTGCCAGCAGACCCCCGACAGGGAACTATGGCTACACCTTC,CASRPPTGNYGYTF
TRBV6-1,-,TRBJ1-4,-,TGTGCCAGCATCGGGCAGGGACAAGATAAACTGTTTTTT,CASIGQGQDKLFF
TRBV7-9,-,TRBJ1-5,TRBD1,TGTGCCAGCAGCCCACGACAGGGGACTAGCAATCAGCCCCAGCATTTT,CASSPRQGTSNQPQHF
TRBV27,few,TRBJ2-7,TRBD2,TGTGCCACCATATCTCTAGCGGGAGCTGGCGAGCAGTACTTC,CATISLAGAGEQYF
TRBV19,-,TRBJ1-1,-,TGTGCCAGTAGTAAGCTAGCGAACACTGAAGCTTTCTTT,CASSKLANTEAFF
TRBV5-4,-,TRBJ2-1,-,TGTGCCAGCAGCTTGGCACTAGAGAATGAGCAGTTCTTC,CASSLALENEQFF
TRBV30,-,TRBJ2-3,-,TGTGCCTGGAGTGCGGGGGCGACAGATACGCAGTATTTT,CAWSAGATDTQYF
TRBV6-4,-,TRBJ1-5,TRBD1,TGTGCCAGCAGGGCCGGGGACAGGGTAGGTTCACGGCAGCCCCAGCATTTT,CASRAGDRVGSRQPQHF
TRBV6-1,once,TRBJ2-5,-,TGTGCCAGCAGTGAACTTAGGGCAGCCCTCATGACCCAGTACTTC,CASSELRAALMTQYF
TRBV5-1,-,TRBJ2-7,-,TGCGCCAGCAGCCCCGCCGGGACTTCAACCTACGAGCAGTACTTC,CASSPAGTSTYEQYF
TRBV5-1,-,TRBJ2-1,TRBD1,TGCGCCAGCACCCGGACAGGGGCTTACAATGAGCAGTTCTTC,CASTRTGAYNEQFF
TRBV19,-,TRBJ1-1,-,TGTGCCAGTAGTCAGATGGTGGACACTGAAGCTTTCTTT,CASSQMVDTEAFF
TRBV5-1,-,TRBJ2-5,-,TGCGCCAGCAGCCCCGGGGTACCGGGTGTGGAGACCCAGTACTTC,CASSPGVPGVETQYF
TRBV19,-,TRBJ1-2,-,TGTGCCAGTACCCCCCCGGGGGCGTTGGGGAACTATGGCTACACCTTC,CASTPPGALGNYGYTF
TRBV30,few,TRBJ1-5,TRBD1,TGTGCCTGGAGATCGGGACAGAATCAGCCCCAGCATTTT,CAWRSGQNQPQHF
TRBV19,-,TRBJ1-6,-,TGTGCCAGTAGTATAGAGCGGAATTCACCCCTCCACTTT,CASSIERNSPLHF
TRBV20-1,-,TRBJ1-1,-,TGCAGTGCTAGAGTGAGTGAAGCTTTCTTT,CSARVSEAFF
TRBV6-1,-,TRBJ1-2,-,TGTGCCAGCAGAACTTACAGGGCTGGAGATTATGGCTACACCTTC,CASRTYRAGDYGYTF
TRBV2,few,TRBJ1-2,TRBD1,TGTGCCAGCAGTGGCCCCTCTCCGGGACAGGGGGCGTATGGCTACACCTTC,CASSGPSPGQGAYGYTF
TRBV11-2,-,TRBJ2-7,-,TGTGCCAGCAGCCAAGCCCTCGGGCAAAACTACGAGCAGTACTTC,CASSQALGQNYEQYF